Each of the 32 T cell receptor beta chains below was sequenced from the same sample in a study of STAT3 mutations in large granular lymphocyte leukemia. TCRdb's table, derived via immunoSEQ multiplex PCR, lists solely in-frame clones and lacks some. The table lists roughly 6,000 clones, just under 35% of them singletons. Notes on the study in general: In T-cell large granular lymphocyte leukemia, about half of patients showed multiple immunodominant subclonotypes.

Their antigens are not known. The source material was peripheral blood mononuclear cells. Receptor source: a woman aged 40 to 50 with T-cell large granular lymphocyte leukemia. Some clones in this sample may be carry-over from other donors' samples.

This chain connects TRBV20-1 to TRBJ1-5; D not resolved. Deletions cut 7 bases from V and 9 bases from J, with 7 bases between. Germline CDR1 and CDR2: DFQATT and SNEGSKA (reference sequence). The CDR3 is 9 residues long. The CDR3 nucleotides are TGCAGTGTGCCGGGGCCCCAGCATTTT. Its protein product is CSVPGPQHF.

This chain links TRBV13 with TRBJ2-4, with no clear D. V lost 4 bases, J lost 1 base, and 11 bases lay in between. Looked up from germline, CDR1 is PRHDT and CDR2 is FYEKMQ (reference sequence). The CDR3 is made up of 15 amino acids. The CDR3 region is CASSSHLYAKNIQYF. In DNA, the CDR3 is TGTGCCAGCAGCTCCCACTTGTACGCCAAAAACATTCAGTACTTC.

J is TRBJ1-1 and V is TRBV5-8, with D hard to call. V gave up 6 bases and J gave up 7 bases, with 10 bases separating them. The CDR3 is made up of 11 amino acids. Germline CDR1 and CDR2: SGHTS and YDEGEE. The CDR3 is CASNLPREAFF. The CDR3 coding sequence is TGTGCCAGCAACCTCCCCCGTGAAGCTTTCTTT.

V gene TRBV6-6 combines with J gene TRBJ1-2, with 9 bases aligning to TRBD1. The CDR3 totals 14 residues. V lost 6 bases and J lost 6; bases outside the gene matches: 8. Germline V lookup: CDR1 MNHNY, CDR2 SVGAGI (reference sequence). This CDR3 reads CASRPPGTGHGYTF. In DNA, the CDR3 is TGTGCCAGCAGGCCCCCCGGGACAGGGCATGGCTACACCTTC.

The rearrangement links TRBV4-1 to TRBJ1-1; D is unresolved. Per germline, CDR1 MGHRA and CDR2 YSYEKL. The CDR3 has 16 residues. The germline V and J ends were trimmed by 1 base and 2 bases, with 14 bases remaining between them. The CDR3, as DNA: TGCGCCAGCAGCCAAGTTCGGGCCAACGTTAACACTGAAGCTTTCTTT. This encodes CASSQVRANVNTEAFF.

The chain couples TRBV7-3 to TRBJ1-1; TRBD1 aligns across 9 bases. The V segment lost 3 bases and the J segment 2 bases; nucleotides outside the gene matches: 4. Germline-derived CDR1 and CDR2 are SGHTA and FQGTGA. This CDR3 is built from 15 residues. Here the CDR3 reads CASSFGGQGNTEAFF. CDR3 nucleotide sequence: TGTGCCAGCAGCTTCGGGGGACAGGGCAACACTGAAGCTTTCTTT.

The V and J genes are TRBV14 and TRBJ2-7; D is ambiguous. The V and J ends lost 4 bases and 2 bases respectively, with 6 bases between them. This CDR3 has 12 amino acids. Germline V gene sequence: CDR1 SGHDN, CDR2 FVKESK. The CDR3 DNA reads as TGTGCCAGCAGCCTGTTTCCCTACGAGCAGTACTTC. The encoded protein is CASSLFPYEQYF. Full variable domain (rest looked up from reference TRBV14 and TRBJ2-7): EAGVTQFPSHSVIEKGQTVTLRCDPISGHDNLYWYRRVMGKEIKFLLHFVKESKQDESGMPNNRFLAERTGGTYSTLKVQPAELEDSGVYFCASSLFPYEQYFGPGTRLTVT.

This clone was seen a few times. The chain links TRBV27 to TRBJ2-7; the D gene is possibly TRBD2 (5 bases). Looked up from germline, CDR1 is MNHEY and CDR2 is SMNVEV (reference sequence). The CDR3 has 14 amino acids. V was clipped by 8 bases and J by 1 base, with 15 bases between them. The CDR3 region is CASSRVARSYEQYF. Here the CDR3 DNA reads TGTGCCAGCTCTCGAGTAGCGCGGTCCTACGAGCAGTACTTC.

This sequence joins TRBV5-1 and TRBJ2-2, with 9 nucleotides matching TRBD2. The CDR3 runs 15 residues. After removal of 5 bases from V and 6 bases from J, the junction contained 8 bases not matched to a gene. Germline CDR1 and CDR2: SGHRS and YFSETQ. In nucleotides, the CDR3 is TGCGCCAGCAGTCGAGCCGGGACTAGCCCCGGGGAGCTGTTTTTT. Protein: CASSRAGTSPGELFF. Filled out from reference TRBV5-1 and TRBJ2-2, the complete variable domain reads KAGVTQTPRYLIKTRGQQVTLSCSPISGHRSVSWYQQTPGQGLQFLFEYFSETQRNKGNFPGRFSGRQFSNSRSEMNVSTLELGDSALYLCASSRAGTSPGELFFGEGSRLTVL.

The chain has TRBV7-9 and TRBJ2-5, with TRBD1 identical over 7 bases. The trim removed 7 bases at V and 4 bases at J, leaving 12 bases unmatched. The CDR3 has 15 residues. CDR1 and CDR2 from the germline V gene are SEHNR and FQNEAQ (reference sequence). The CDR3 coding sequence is TGTGCCAGCACCCTGGCGGACAGGACCCCAGAGACCCAGTACTTC. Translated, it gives CASTLADRTPETQYF.

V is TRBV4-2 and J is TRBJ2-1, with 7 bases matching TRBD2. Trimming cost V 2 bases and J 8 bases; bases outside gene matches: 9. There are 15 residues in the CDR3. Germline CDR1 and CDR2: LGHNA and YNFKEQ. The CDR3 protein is CASSQRGTSADEQFF. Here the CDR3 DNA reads TGTGCCAGCAGCCAAAGAGGCACTAGCGCCGATGAGCAGTTCTTC.

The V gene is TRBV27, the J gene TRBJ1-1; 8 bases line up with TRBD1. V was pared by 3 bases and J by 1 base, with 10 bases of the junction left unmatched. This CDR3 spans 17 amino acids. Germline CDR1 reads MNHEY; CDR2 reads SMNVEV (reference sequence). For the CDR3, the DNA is TGTGCCAGCAGTTTTGTCGGGCAGGGGGCAGGGAACACTGAAGCTTTCTTT. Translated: CASSFVGQGAGNTEAFF.

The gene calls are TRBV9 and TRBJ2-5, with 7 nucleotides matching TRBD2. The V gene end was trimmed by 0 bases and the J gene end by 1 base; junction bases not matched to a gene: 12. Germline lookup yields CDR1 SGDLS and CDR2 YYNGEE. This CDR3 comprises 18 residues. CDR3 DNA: TGTGCCAGCAGCGTAGGGGTATTAGGCGGGAGTTTCCAAGAGACCCAGTACTTC. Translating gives CASSVGVLGGSFQETQYF.

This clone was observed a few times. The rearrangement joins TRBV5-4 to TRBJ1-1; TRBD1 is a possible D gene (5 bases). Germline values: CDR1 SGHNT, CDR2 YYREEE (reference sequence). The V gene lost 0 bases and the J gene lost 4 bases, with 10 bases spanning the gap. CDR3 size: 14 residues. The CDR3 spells CASSLGGLGTEAFF. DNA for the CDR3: TGTGCCAGCAGCTTGGGGGGCTTGGGCACTGAAGCTTTCTTT. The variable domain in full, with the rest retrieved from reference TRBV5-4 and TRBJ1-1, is ETGVTQSPTHLIKTRGQQVTLRCSSQSGHNTVSWYQQALGQGPQFIFQYYREEENGRGNFPPRFSGLQFPNYSSELNVNALELDDSALYLCASSLGGLGTEAFFGQGTRLTVV.

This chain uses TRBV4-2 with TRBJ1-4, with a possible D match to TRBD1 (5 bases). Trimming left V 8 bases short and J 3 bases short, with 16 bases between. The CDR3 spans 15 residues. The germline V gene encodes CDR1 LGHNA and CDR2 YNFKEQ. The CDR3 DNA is TGTGCCAGCGCCCCCGAAGGGGCCTCTAATGAAAAACTGTTTTTT. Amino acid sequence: CASAPEGASNEKLFF.

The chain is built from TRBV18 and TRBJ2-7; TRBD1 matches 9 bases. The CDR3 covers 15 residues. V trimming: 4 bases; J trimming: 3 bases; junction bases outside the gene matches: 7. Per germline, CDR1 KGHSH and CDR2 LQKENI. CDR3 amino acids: CASSQDRGSIYEQYF. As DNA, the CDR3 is TGTGCCAGCTCACAGGACAGGGGATCGATCTACGAGCAGTACTTC.

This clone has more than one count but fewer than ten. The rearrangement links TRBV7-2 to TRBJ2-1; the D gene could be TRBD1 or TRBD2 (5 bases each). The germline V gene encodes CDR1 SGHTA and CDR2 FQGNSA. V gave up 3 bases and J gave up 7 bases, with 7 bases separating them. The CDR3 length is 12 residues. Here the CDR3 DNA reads TGTGCCAGCAGCTTCAGGGAGAATGAGCAGTTCTTC. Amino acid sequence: CASSFRENEQFF.

The CDR3 sequence: CASSLRGGTEAFF. CDR3 nucleotide sequence: TGTGCCAGCAGCTTAAGGGGAGGAACTGAAGCTTTCTTT. The V and J genes are TRBV7-9 and TRBJ1-1; perhaps TRBD1 as D (5 bases). Per germline, CDR1 SEHNR and CDR2 FQNEAQ (reference sequence). The CDR3 loop spans 13 amino acids. V was trimmed by 2 bases and J by 5 bases, leaving 9 bases between them.

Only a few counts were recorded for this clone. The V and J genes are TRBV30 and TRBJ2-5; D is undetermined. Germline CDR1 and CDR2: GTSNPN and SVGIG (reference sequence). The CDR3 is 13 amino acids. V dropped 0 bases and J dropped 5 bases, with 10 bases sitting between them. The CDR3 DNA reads TGTGCCTGGAGTGTAGTCCGGGCGGAGACCCAGTACTTC. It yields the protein CAWSVVRAETQYF.

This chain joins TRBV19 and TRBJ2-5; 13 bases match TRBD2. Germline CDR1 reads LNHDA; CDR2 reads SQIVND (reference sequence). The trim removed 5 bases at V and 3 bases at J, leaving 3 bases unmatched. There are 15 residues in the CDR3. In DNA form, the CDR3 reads TGTGCCAGTAGTGCCGGGACTAGCGGGGAAGAGACCCAGTACTTC. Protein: CASSAGTSGEETQYF.

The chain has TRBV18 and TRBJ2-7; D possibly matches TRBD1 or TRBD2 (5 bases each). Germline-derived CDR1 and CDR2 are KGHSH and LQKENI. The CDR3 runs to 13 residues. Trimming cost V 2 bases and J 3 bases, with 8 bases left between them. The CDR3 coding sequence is TGTGCCAGCTCACCAAGGGACCTCTACGAGCAGTACTTC. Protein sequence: CASSPRDLYEQYF.

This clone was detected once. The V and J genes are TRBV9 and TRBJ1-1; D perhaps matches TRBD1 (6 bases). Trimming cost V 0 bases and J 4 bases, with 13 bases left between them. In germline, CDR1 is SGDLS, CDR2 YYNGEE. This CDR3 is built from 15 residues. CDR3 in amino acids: CASSVAGGPSTEAFF. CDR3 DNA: TGTGCCAGCAGCGTAGCCGGGGGGCCGAGCACTGAAGCTTTCTTT.

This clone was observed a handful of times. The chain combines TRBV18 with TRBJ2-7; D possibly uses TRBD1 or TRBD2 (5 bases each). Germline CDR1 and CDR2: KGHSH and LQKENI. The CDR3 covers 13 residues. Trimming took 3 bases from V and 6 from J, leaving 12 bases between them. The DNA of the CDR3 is TGTGCCAGCTCACCTGGGACGTCGGGCGAGCAGTACTTC. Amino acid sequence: CASSPGTSGEQYF.

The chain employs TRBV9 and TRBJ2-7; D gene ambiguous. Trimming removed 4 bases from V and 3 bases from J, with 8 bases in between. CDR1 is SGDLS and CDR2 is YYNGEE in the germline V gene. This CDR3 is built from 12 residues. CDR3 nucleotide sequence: TGTGCCAGCAGCCCCAGTGGCTACGAGCAGTACTTC. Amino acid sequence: CASSPSGYEQYF. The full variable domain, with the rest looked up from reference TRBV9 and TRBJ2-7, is DSGVTQTPKHLITATGQRVTLRCSPRSGDLSVYWYQQSLDQGLQFLIQYYNGEERAKGNILERFSAQQFPDLHSELNLSSLELGDSALYFCASSPSGYEQYFGPGTRLTVT.

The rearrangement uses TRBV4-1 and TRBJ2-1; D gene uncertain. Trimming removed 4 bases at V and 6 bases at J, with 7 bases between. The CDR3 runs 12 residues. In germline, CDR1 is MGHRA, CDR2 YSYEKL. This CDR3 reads CASSPLGNEQFF. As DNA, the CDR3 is TGCGCCAGCAGCCCCTTGGGCAATGAGCAGTTCTTC.

In DNA form, the CDR3 reads TGCGCCAGCAGCTTGAAGGGATTCCTTAACTACAATGAGCAGTTCTTC. Protein sequence: CASSLKGFLNYNEQFF. The V and J genes are TRBV5-1 and TRBJ2-1, with D unresolved. The CDR3 consists of 16 residues. Germline-derived CDR1 and CDR2 are SGHRS and YFSETQ. The V end lost 1 base, the J end lost 3 bases, and 14 bases lay between the germline ends.

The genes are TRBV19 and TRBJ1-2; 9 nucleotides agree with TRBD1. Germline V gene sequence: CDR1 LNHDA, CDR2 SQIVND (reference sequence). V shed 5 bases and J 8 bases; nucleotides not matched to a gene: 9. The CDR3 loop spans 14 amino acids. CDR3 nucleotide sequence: TGTGCCAGTAGTCTATCCGGGACAGGGAGCGGCTACACCTTC. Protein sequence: CASSLSGTGSGYTF.

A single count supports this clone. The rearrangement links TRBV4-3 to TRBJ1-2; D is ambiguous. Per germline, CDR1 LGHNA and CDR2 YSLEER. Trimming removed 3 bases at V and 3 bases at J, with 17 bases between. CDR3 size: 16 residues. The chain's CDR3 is CASSQEGAGRDYGYTF. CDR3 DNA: TGCGCCAGCAGCCAGGAGGGAGCTGGTAGGGACTATGGCTACACCTTC.

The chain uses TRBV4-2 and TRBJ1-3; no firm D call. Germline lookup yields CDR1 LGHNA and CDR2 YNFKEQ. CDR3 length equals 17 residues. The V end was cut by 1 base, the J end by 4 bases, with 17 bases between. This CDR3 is CASSQVEVSFLGNTIYF. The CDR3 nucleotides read TGTGCCAGCAGCCAAGTTGAAGTGTCCTTTCTCGGAAACACCATATATTTT.

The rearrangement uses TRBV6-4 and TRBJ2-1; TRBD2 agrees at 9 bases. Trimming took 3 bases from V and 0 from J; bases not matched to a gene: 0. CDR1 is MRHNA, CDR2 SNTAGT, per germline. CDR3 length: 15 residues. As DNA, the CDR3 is TGTGCCAGCAGTGAGCGGGGGGGCTCCTACAATGAGCAGTTCTTC. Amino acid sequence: CASSERGGSYNEQFF.

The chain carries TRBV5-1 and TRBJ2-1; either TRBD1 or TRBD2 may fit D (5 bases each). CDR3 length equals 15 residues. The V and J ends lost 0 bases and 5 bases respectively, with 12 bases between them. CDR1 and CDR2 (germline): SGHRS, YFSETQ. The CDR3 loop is CASSLGAARDNEQFF. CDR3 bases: TGCGCCAGCAGCTTGGGAGCGGCCAGGGACAATGAGCAGTTCTTC.

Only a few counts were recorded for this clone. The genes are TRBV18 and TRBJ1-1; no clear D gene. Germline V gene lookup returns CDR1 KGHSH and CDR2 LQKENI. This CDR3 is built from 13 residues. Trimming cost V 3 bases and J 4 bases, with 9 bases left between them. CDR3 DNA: TGTGCCAGCTCACCCTGGGGTAGCACTGAAGCTTTCTTT. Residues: CASSPWGSTEAFF.